These 7 T cell receptor beta chains share one sample of origin, sequenced in a study of graft-versus-host responses after intestinal transplantation. No antigens are known for them. The table came from immunoSEQ multiplex PCR; TCRdb's copy has only in-frame clones and leaves some out. The data contain more than 95,000 clones, around nine tenths of them seen just once; the ten biggest clones take up roughly 0.2%. This sample comprised unstimulated CD4+ T cells sorted from spleen or lymph node cells, obtained before intestinal transplant. These receptors were obtained from a human donor who received an intestinal transplant.

The chain recombines TRBV6-6 with TRBJ2-1; 11 bases are shared with TRBD2. Trimming cost V 6 bases and J 7 bases; bases outside gene matches: 8. CDR1 and CDR2 from the germline V gene are MNHNY and SVGAGI (reference sequence). The CDR3 runs 15 residues. CDR3 DNA: TGTGCCAGCAGCTTCCCGGGACTAGCGGTTAATGAGCAGTTCTTC. This encodes CASSFPGLAVNEQFF.

The J gene is TRBJ2-3, the V gene TRBV7-8; no clear D. V lost 5 bases and J lost 3, with 15 bases in between. Germline V gene lookup returns CDR1 SGHVS and CDR2 FQNEAQ. CDR3 length: 15 residues. The CDR3 coding sequence is TGTGCCAGCAGCCCTCTAAACCTTGAAACAGATACGCAGTATTTT. Translating gives CASSPLNLETDTQYF.

The J gene is TRBJ1-6, the V gene TRBV19; 9 nucleotides match TRBD1. Germline trimming cut 1 base from V and 13 bases from J; bases unmatched to any gene: 11. Germline V gene data show CDR1 as LNHDA and CDR2 as SQIVND (reference sequence). The CDR3 consists of 16 residues. The CDR3: CASSIGTPGQGNPLHF. As DNA, the CDR3 is TGTGCCAGTAGTATAGGAACTCCAGGACAGGGGAATCCCCTCCACTTT.

Points on this clone: Its ends do not fully match the called genes, so a read error is possible. The chain uses TRBV2 and TRBJ1-1; tentative D call: TRBD1 (6 bases). CDR1 is SNHLY, CDR2 FYNNEI, per germline. The CDR3 runs 13 residues. The CDR3 DNA reads as TGTGCCAGCAGGAGATGGGGGGGCACTGAAGCTTCCTTT. This translates into CASRRWGGTEASF.

The V gene is TRBV15, the J gene TRBJ2-3; no clear D. CDR3 length: 14 residues. V dropped 2 bases and J dropped 2 bases, with 8 bases sitting between them. Looked up from germline, CDR1 is LNHNV and CDR2 is YYDKDF (reference sequence). CDR3 sequence (DNA): TGTGCCACCAGCAGACTAGTTGACACAGATACGCAGTATTTT. Encoded protein: CATSRLVDTDTQYF.

The rearrangement links TRBV7-2 to TRBJ1-2; TRBD1 is a possible D gene (6 bases). V lost 5 bases, J lost 7 bases, and 20 bases lay in between. The CDR3 is 15 residues long. Germline assignment: CDR1 SGHTA and CDR2 FQGNSA. CDR3 nucleotide sequence: TGTGCCAGCAGCCCTGGGGGGGGCAGGGGCGCTGGCTACACCTTC. Amino acid sequence: CASSPGGGRGAGYTF.

CDR3 loop: CASSLSTLNTEAFF. The CDR3 coding sequence is TGCGCCAGCAGCTTGTCCACTCTGAACACTGAAGCTTTCTTT. V gene TRBV5-1 combines with J gene TRBJ1-1; D not certain. This CDR3 region has 14 residues. The V gene's germline CDR1 is SGHRS and CDR2 YFSETQ. V lost 1 base to trimming and J lost 0 bases, with 7 bases between them.